This entry is about one T cell receptor beta chain. The data are from a study of blood T cell repertoires in COVID-19. As for the study in general: Donors in the United States, Italy and Spain gave samples during acute or convalescent COVID-19. Sources were T cells, B-cell-depleted T cells, or PBMCs; the material itself was cDNA or gDNA.

The assay was immunoSEQ multiplex PCR, and TCRdb's table has in-frame clones only and misses some. The sample consists of 120,000 or so clones, about 79% of them appearing once. The CDR3 loop spans 14 amino acids. V lost 5 bases, J lost 7 bases, and 9 bases stayed unmatched. Per germline, CDR1 LNHDA and CDR2 SQIVND (reference sequence). The sequence was obtained from an older man with acute or convalescent COVID-19. The chain carries TRBV19 and TRBJ1-2; 8 bases agree with TRBD1. Sequencing input: peripheral blood. Here the CDR3 reads CASSPGQGWTGYTF. CDR3 sequence (DNA): TGTGCCAGTAGTCCTGGACAGGGTTGGACTGGCTACACCTTC.